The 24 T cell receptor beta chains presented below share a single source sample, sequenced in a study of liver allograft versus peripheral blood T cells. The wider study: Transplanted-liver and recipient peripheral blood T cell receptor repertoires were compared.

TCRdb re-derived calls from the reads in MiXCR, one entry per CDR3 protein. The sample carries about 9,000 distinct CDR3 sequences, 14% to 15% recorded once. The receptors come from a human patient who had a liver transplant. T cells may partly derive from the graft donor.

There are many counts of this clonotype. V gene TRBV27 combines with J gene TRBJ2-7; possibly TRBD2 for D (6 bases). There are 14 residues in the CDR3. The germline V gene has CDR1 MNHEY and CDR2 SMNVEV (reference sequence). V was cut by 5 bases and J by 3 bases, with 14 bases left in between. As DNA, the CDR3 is TGTGCCAGCAGTAGAGGCGGGGCAAGCTACGAGCAGTACTTC. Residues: CASSRGGASYEQYF.

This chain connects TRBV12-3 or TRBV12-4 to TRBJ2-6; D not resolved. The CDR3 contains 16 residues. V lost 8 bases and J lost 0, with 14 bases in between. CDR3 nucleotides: TGTGCCAGCGGCGGTAGAGTCAGCTCTGGGGCCAACGTCCTGACTTTC. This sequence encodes CASGGRVSSGANVLTF.

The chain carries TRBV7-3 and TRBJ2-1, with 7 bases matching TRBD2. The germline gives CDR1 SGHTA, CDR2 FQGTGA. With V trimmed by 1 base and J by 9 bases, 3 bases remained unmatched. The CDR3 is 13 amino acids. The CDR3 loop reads CASSLRGGGEQFF. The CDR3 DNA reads TGTGCCAGCAGCTTAAGGGGGGGAGGTGAGCAGTTCTTC.

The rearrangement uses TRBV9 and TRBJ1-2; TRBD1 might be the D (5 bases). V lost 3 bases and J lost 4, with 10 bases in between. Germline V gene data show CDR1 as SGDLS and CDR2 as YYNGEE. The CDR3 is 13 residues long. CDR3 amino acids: CASSGWGGYGYTF. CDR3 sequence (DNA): TGTGCCAGCAGCGGGTGGGGGGGCTATGGCTACACCTTC. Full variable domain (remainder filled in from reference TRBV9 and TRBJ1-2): DSGVTQTPKHLITATGQRVTLRCSPRSGDLSVYWYQQSLDQGLQFLIQYYNGEERAKGNILERFSAQQFPDLHSELNLSSLELGDSALYFCASSGWGGYGYTFGSGTRLTVV.

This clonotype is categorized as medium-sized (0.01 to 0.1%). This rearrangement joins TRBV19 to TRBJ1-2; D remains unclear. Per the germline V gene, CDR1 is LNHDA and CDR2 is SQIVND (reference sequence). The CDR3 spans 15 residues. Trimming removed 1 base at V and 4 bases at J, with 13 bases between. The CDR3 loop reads CASSIGTTSRYGYTF. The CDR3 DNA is TGTGCCAGTAGTATAGGGACGACTTCACGCTATGGCTACACCTTC.

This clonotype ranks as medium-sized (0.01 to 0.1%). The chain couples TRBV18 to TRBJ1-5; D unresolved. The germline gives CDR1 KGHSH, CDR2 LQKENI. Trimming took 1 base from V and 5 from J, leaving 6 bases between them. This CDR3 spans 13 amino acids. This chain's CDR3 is CASSPRVDQPQHF. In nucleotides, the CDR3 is TGTGCCAGCTCACCACGGGTAGATCAGCCCCAGCATTTT.

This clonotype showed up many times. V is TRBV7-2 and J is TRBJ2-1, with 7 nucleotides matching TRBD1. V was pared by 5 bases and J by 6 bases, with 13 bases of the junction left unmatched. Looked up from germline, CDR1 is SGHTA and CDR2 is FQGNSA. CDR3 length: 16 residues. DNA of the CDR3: TGTGCCAGCAGCGCCCGAACAGGGGATATCTTCAATGAGCAGTTCTTC. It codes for CASSARTGDIFNEQFF.

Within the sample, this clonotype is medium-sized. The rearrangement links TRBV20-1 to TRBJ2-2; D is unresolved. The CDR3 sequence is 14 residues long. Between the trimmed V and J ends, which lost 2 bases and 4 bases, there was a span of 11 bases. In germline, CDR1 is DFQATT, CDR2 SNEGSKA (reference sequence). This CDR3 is CSARWSASTGELFF. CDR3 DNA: TGCAGTGCTAGATGGAGCGCGAGCACCGGGGAGCTGTTTTTT.

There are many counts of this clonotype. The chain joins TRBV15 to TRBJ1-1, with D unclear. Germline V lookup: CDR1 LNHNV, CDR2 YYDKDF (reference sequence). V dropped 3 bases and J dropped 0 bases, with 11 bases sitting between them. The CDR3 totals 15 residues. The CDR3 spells CATSRAVQMNTEAFF. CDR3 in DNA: TGTGCCACCAGCAGGGCAGTCCAAATGAACACTGAAGCTTTCTTT. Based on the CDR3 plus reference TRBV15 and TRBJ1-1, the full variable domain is DAMVIQNPRYQVTQFGKPVTLSCSQTLNHNVMYWYQQKSSQAPKLLFHYYDKDFNNEADTPDNFQSRRPNTSFCFLDIRSPGLGDTAMYLCATSRAVQMNTEAFFGQGTRLTVV.

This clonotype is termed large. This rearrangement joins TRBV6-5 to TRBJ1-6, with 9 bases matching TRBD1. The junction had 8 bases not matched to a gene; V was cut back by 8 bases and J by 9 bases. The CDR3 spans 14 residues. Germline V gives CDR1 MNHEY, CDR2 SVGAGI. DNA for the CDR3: TGTGCCAGCGGCCGGGACAGGGTTACTTCACCCCTCCACTTT. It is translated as CASGRDRVTSPLHF.

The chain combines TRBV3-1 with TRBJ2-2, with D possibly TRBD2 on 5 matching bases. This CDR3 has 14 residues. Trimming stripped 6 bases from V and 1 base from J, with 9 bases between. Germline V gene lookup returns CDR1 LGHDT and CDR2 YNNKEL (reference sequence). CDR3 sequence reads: CASRPSLNTGELFF. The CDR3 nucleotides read TGTGCCAGCAGGCCTAGCTTGAACACCGGGGAGCTGTTTTTT.

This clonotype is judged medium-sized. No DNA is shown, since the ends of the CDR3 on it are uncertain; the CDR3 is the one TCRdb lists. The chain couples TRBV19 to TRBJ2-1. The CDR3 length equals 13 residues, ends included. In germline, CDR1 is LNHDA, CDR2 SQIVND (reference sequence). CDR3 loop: CASSILERAEQFF.

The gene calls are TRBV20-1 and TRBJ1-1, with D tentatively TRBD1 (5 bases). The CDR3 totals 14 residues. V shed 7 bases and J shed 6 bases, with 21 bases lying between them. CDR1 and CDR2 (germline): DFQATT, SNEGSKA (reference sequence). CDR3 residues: CSVPLVGRRSEAFF. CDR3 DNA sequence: TGCAGTGTTCCACTCGTGGGGCGGCGCTCTGAAGCTTTCTTT.

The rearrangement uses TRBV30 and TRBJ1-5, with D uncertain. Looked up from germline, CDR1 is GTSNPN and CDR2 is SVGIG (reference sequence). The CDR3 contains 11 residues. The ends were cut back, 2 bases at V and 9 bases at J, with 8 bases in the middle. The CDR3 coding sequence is TGTGCCTGGAGTAAGGGAGGGCCCCAGCATTTT. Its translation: CAWSKGGPQHF.

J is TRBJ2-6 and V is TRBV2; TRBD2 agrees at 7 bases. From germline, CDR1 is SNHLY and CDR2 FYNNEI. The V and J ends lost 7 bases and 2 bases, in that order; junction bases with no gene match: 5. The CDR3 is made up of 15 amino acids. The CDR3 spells CASMGGAAGANVLTF. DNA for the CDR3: TGTGCCAGCATGGGAGGGGCCGCTGGGGCCAACGTCCTGACTTTC.

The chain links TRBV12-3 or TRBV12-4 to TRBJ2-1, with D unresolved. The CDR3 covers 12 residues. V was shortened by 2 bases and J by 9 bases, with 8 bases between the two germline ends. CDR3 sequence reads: CASSLLSAEQFF. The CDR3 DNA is TGTGCCAGCAGTTTACTCTCCGCTGAGCAGTTCTTC.

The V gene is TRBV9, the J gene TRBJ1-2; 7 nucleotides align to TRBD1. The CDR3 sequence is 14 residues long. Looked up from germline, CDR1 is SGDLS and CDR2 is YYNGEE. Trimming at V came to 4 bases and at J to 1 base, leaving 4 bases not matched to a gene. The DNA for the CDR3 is TGTGCCAGCAGCCCAGGGGGTTTTAACTATGGCTACACCTTC. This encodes CASSPGGFNYGYTF.

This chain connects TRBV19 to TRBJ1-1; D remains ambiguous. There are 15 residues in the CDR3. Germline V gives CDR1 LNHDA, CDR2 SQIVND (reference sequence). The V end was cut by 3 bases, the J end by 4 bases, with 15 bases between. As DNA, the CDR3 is TGTGCCAGTAGTATTACCGGGCCCCCGGGCACTGAAGCTTTCTTT. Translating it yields CASSITGPPGTEAFF.

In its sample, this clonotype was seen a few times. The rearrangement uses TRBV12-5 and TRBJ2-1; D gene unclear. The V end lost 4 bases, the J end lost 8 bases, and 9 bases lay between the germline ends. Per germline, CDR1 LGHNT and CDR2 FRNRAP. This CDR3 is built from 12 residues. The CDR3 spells CASGSPGDEQFF. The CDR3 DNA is TGTGCTAGTGGTTCCCCCGGCGATGAGCAGTTCTTC.

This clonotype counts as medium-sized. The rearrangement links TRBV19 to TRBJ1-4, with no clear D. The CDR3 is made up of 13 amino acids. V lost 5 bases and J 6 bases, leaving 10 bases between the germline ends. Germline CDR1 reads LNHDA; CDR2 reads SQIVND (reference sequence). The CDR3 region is CASSGNQYEKLFF. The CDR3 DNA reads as TGTGCCAGTAGTGGCAACCAATATGAAAAACTGTTTTTT.

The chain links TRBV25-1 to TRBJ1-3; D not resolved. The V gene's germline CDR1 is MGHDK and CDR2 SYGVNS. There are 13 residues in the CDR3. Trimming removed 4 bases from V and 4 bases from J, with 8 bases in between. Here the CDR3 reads CASSGQTGNTIYF. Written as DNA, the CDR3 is TGTGCCAGCAGTGGCCAGACAGGAAACACCATATATTTT.

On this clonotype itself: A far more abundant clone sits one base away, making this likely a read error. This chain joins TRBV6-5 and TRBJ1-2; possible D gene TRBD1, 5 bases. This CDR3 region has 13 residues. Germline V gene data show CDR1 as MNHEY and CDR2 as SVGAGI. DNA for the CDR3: TGTGCCAGCATTTACTCTCCCGGGGACGGCTACACCTTC. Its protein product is CASIYSPGDGYTF.

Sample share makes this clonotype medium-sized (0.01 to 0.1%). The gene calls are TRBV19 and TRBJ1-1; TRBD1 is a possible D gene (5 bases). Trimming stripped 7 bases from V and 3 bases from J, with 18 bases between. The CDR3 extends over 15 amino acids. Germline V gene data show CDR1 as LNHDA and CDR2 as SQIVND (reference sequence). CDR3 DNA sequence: TGTGCCAGTACCTCCACGGGGGGGTTGGACACTGAAGCTTTCTTT. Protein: CASTSTGGLDTEAFF.

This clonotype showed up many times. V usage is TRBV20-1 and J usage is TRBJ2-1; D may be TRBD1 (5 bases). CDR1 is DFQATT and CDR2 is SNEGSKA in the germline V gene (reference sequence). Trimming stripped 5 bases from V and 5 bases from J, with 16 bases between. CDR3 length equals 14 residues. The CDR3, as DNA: TGCAGTGCTCGATTTTTGGGGCGGCACAATGAGCAGTTCTTC. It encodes CSARFLGRHNEQFF.